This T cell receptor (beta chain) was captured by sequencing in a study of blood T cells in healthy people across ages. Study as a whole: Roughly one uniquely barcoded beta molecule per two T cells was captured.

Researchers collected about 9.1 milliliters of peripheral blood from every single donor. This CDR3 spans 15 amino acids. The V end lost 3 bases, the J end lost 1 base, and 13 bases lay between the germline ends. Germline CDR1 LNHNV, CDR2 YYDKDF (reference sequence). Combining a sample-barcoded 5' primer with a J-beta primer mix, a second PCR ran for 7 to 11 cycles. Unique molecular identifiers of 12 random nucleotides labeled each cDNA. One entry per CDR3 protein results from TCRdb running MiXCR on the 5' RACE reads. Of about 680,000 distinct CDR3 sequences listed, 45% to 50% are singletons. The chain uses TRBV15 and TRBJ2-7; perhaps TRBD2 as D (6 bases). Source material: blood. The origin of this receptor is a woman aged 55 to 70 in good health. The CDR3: CATSRTGDWSYEQYF. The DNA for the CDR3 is TGTGCCACCAGCAGGACGGGAGATTGGTCCTACGAGCAGTACTTC. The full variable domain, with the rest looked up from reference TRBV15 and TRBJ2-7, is DAMVIQNPRYQVTQFGKPVTLSCSQTLNHNVMYWYQQKSSQAPKLLFHYYDKDFNNEADTPDNFQSRRPNTSFCFLDIRSPGLGDTAMYLCATSRTGDWSYEQYFGPGTRLTVT.